The 9 T cell receptor beta chains given below trace back to one sample, sequenced in a study of CD8+ T cells in alopecia areata. The treatment was: oral pan-JAK inhibitor, 5-10 mg twice daily. Isolated RNA was reverse transcribed into cDNA used as the sequencing template. Libraries were prepared by immunoSEQ multiplex PCR; TCRdb keeps only in-frame clonotypes and omits some of them. In the table there are 190,000 or so clones, around 56% of which are singletons. The source material was CD4+ T cells sorted from blood, sampled at week 4, from a patient treated with tofacitinib. Receptor source: a human donor with alopecia areata.

CDR3: CASSPPARETQYF. In DNA, the CDR3 is TGTGCCAGCAGTCCCCCGGCACGGGAGACCCAGTACTTC. The chain employs TRBV6-5 and TRBJ2-5; D gene unclear. The germline CDR1 and CDR2 sequences are MNHEY and SVGAGI. The ends were cut back, 5 bases at V and 5 bases at J, with 12 bases in the middle. The CDR3 is 13 residues long.

The chain combines TRBV6-6 with TRBJ2-3; 9 nucleotides match TRBD1. V was clipped by 6 bases and J by 4 bases; unmatched bases: 2. CDR1 MNHNY and CDR2 SVGAGI come from the germline V gene (reference sequence). This CDR3 is built from 13 residues. The CDR3 loop reads CASRGTGPDTQYF. DNA for the CDR3: TGTGCCAGCAGGGGGACAGGGCCAGATACGCAGTATTTT.

CDR3 in amino acids: CASSFGQGSADTQYF. The CDR3 region has the DNA TGTGCCAGCAGCTTCGGACAGGGGAGCGCAGATACGCAGTATTTT. V usage is TRBV7-9 and J usage is TRBJ2-3; 9 bases agree with TRBD1. V trimming: 3 bases; J trimming: 4 bases; junction bases outside the gene matches: 5. The CDR3 covers 15 residues. Per the germline V gene, CDR1 is SEHNR and CDR2 is FQNEAQ (reference sequence).

This chain links TRBV19 with TRBJ2-5; D remains ambiguous. Trimming took off 4 bases at V and 5 bases at J, with 5 bases between the two ends. This CDR3 region has 11 residues. Germline V gives CDR1 LNHDA, CDR2 SQIVND (reference sequence). CDR3 sequence: CASSSRETQYF. CDR3 DNA sequence: TGTGCCAGTAGTAGCCGCGAGACCCAGTACTTC.

Comments on this clone: This specimen includes other DNA sequences encoding the same CDR3. V gene TRBV30 combines with J gene TRBJ1-1; D gene ambiguous. This CDR3 is built from 13 residues. V lost 0 bases and J 2 bases, leaving 7 bases between the germline ends. CDR1 is GTSNPN and CDR2 is SVGIG in the germline V gene (reference sequence). CDR3 loop: CAWSVGSNTEAFF. DNA of the CDR3: TGTGCCTGGAGTGTAGGTAGTAACACTGAAGCTTTCTTT. The full variable domain, with the rest looked up from reference TRBV30 and TRBJ1-1, is SQTIHQWPATLVQPVGSPLSLECTVEGTSNPNLYWYRQAAGRGLQLLFYSVGIGQISSEVPQNLSASRPQDRQFILSSKKLLLSDSGFYLCAWSVGSNTEAFFGQGTRLTVV.

The genes are TRBV4-3 and TRBJ1-1, with D unclear. The V gene lost 1 base and the J gene lost 0 bases, with 9 bases spanning the gap. This CDR3 has 15 residues. Per germline, CDR1 LGHNA and CDR2 YSLEER. CDR3 DNA sequence: TGCGCCAGCAGCCAAGTATACGGTCTGAACACTGAAGCTTTCTTT. Its protein product is CASSQVYGLNTEAFF.

This clone was seen only once. The V gene is TRBV29-1, the J gene TRBJ2-5; weak D call: TRBD1 (6 bases). Looked up from germline, CDR1 is SQVTM and CDR2 is ANQGSEA. The V end lost 5 bases, the J end lost 2 bases, and 9 bases lay between the germline ends. The CDR3 has 12 amino acids. CDR3 in amino acids: CSVWGQQETQYF. The CDR3 region has the DNA TGCAGCGTTTGGGGGCAGCAAGAGACCCAGTACTTC.

This clone was observed at least ten times. Within the sample, other DNA sequences also encode this same CDR3. The chain is built from TRBV18 and TRBJ1-1; D remains unclear. The CDR3 contains 13 residues. The germline gives CDR1 KGHSH, CDR2 LQKENI. V lost 1 base and J 1 base, leaving 4 bases between the germline ends. CDR3 nucleotides: TGTGCCAGCTCACCACAGGGGAACACTGAAGCTTTCTTT. It encodes CASSPQGNTEAFF.

The V call is TRBV5-1, the J call TRBJ2-7; maybe TRBD1 (6 bases). Trimming left V 0 bases short and J 5 bases short, with 15 bases between. Germline V gene data show CDR1 as SGHRS and CDR2 as YFSETQ. The CDR3 is 15 residues long. CDR3 sequence: CASSLEPTGSHEQYF. In DNA, the CDR3 is TGCGCCAGCAGCTTGGAGCCCACAGGGTCCCACGAGCAGTACTTC.